This record concerns one TCR beta chain sequence. The data were taken from a study of blood T cell repertoires in COVID-19. The germline V gene encodes CDR1 LNHNV and CDR2 YYDKDF (reference sequence). The CDR3 runs to 15 residues. The V end was cut by 1 base, the J end by 4 bases, with 11 bases between. Repertoires were generated with immunoSEQ multiplex PCR, while TCRdb's copy carries only in-frame clones and drops some. The sample holds fewer than 350,000 clones, about 82% seen once. The chain combines TRBV15 with TRBJ2-4; TRBD2 might be the D (6 bases). This receptor was taken from a human donor in a cohort sampled during active COVID-19. Sequencing was carried out using peripheral blood. The CDR3 DNA reads TGTGCCACCAGCAGAGTACTGCGGGATAAAAACATTCAGTACTTC. It specifies CATSRVLRDKNIQYF.